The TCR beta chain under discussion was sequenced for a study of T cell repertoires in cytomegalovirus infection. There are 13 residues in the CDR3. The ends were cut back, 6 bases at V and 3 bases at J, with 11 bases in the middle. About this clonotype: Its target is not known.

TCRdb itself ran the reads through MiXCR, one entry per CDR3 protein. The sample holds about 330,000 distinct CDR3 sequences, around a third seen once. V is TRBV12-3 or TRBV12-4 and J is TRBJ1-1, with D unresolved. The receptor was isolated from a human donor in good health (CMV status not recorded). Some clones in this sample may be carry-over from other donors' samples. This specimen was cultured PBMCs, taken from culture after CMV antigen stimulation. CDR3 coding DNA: TGTGCCAGCAGCTCCGGGGTTTACACTGAAGCTTTCTTT. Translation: CASSSGVYTEAFF.